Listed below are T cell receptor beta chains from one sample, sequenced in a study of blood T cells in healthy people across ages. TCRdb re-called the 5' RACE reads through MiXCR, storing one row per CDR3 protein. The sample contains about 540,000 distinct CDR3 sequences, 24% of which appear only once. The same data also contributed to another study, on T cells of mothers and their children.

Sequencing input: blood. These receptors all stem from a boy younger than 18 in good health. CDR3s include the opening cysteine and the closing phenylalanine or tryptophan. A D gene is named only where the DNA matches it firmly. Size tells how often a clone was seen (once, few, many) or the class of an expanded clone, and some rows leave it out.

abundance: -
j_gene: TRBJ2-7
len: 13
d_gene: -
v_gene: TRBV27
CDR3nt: TGTGCCAGCAGTTTAGAGATCGGAAACTCGCAGTACTTC
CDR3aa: CASSLEIGNSQYF

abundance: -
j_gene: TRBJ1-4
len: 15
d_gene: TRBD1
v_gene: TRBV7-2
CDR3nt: TGTGCCAGCAGCTTAGAGGGACAGATTAATCAAAAACTGTTTTTT
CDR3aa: CASSLEGQINQKLFF

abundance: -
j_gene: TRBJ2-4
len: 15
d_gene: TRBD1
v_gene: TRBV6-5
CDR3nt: TGTGCCAGCAGTTACTACAGGGGCAAGGGCAACATTCAGTACTTC
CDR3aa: CASSYYRGKGNIQYF

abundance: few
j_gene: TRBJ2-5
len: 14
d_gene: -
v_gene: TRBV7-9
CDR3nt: TGTGCCAGCAGCTTAAGTGCGAGCCAAGAGACCCAGTACTTC
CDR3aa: CASSLSASQETQYF

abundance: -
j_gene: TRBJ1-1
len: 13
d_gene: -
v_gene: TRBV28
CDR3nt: TGTGCCAGCAGAACTCTGATGAACACTGAAGCTTTCTTT
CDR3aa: CASRTLMNTEAFF

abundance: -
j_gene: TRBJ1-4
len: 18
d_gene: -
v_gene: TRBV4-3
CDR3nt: TGCGCCAGCAGCCAAGAAGGAGGAAGGGGAGCAACTAATGAAAAACTGTTTTTT
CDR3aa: CASSQEGGRGATNEKLFF

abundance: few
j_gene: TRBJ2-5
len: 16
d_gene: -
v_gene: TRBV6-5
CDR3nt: TGTGCCAGCAGTAACCCGTATGCAGGGCCACAAGAGACCCAGTACTTC
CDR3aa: CASSNPYAGPQETQYF

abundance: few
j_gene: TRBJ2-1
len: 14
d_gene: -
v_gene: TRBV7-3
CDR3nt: TGTGCCAGCAGCATTGACAGGTCCCACAATGAGCAGTTCTTC
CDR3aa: CASSIDRSHNEQFF

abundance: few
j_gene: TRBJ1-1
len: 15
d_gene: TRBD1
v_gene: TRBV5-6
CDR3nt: TGTGCCAGCAGCCTGGAGGACAGGGGGAACACTGAAGCTTTCTTT
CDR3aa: CASSLEDRGNTEAFF

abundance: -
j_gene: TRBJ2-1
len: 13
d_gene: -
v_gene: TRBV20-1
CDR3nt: TGCAGTGCTAGCATAAGCGGTCAAAATGAGCAGTTCTTC
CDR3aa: CSASISGQNEQFF

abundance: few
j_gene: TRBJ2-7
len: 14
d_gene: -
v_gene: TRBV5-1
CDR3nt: TGCGCCAGCAGCTTGGCTCAGGGAAGGTACGAGCAGTACTTC
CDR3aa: CASSLAQGRYEQYF

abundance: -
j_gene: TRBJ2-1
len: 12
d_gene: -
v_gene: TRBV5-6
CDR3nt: TGTGCCAGCAGCGCCTCTTCTTTTGAGCAGTTCTTC
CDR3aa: CASSASSFEQFF

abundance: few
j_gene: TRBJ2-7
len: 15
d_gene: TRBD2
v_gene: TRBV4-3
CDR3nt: TGCGCCAGCAGCCATGCCTATAGCGGGAACTACGAGCAGTACTTC
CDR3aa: CASSHAYSGNYEQYF

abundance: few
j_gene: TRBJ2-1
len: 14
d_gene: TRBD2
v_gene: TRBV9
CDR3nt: TGTGCCAGCGGGAGGGCCGCCCCCTACAATGAGCAGTTCTTC
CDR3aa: CASGRAAPYNEQFF

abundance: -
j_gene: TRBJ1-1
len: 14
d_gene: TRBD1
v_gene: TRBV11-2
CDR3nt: TGCGCCAGCCTCCCTGGGACAGAGGTCACTGAAGCTTTCTTT
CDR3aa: CASLPGTEVTEAFF

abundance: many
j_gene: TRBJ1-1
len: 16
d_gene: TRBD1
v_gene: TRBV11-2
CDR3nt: TGTGCCAGCAGCTTCAACACGGGACAGGGGACGGGTGAAGCTTTCTTT
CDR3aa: CASSFNTGQGTGEAFF